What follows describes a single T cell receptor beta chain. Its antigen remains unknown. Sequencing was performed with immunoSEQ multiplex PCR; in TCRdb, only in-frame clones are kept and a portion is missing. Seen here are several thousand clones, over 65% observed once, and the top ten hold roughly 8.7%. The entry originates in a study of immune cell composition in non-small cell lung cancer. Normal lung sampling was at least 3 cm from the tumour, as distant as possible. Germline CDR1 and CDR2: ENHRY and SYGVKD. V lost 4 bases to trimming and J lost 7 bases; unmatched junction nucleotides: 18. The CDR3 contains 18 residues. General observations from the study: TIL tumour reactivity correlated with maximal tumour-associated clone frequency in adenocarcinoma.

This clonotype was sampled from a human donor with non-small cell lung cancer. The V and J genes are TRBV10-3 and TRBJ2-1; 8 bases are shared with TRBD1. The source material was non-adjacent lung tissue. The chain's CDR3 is CAISASLRLDRGRNEQFF. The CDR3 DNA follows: TGTGCCATCAGTGCTAGTCTCCGATTAGACAGGGGTCGGAATGAGCAGTTCTTC.